These 10 T cell receptor beta chains were sequenced from one sample in a study of T cell responses to AZD1222 COVID-19 vaccine. Here immunoSEQ multiplex PCR was the method, and the copy in TCRdb shows in-frame clones only, minus some. Among about 140,000 clones listed, around 89% were seen once. Sequenced material: peripheral blood, taken on day 0 of AZD1222 vaccination. These receptors came from an adult in good health.

The V call is TRBV6-5, the J call TRBJ1-5, with unresolved D. Trimming removed 8 bases from V and 0 bases from J, with 8 bases in between. This CDR3 is built from 13 residues. The V gene's germline CDR1 is MNHEY and CDR2 SVGAGI. The CDR3 nucleotides read TGTGCCAGCGGCAGAGATAGCAATCAGCCCCAGCATTTT. This sequence encodes CASGRDSNQPQHF.

On this clone: Germline is not matched at one junction end, which may reflect a read error. At the DNA level, this CDR3 is encoded by other sequences in the same sample as well. This rearrangement joins TRBV12-3 or TRBV12-4 to TRBJ2-2; no clear D. The CDR3 has 11 amino acids. The CDR3 DNA sequence: TGTGCCAGCAGCCGCACCGGAGAGCTGTTTTTT. Translating it yields CASSRTGELFF.

This rearrangement joins TRBV27 to TRBJ1-5; TRBD1 is a possible D gene (5 bases). This CDR3 is 16 amino acids long. Trimming cost V 5 bases and J 2 bases, with 16 bases left between them. Germline V gene lookup returns CDR1 MNHEY and CDR2 SMNVEV (reference sequence). The CDR3, as DNA: TGTGCCAGCAGTACCCTGGGGGGTGTCGGCAATCAGCCCCAGCATTTT. Amino acids: CASSTLGGVGNQPQHF.

The rearrangement uses TRBV11-2 and TRBJ2-1; D is possibly TRBD1 (7 bases). CDR1 is SGHAT and CDR2 is FQNNGV in the germline V gene. Trimming pared 5 bases from V and 12 bases from J, leaving 14 bases between. The CDR3 runs to 12 residues. The CDR3 DNA reads TGTGCCAGCAGCCCGGGGACAGCGGGGCAGTTCTTC. Translated, it gives CASSPGTAGQFF.

The DNA of the CDR3 is TGTGCCAGCAGCTTCAGGGGATTTCGTAATTCACCCCTCCACTTT. Its protein product is CASSFRGFRNSPLHF. J is TRBJ1-6 and V is TRBV5-6; a possible D gene is TRBD1 (6 bases). Per germline, CDR1 SGHDT and CDR2 YYEEEE. The V end lost 2 bases, the J end lost 6 bases, and 12 bases lay between the germline ends. The CDR3 runs 15 residues.

This clone was seen only once. CDR3 amino acids: CASSLEAGYNEQFF. CDR3 DNA sequence: TGTGCCAGCAGCTTAGAAGCTGGTTACAATGAGCAGTTCTTC. The J gene is TRBJ2-1, the V gene TRBV7-9; the D is unclear. Per germline, CDR1 SEHNR and CDR2 FQNEAQ (reference sequence). Trimming took off 1 base at V and 4 bases at J, with 8 bases between the two ends. CDR3 length equals 14 residues.

V gene TRBV4-2 combines with J gene TRBJ1-1; D remains unclear. The CDR3 covers 14 residues. Germline V gene data show CDR1 as LGHNA and CDR2 as YNFKEQ. Between the trimmed V and J ends, which lost 4 bases and 0 bases, there was a span of 9 bases. This chain's CDR3 is CASSPIALNTEAFF. The CDR3 DNA reads TGTGCCAGCAGCCCGATTGCCCTGAACACTGAAGCTTTCTTT.

The gene calls are TRBV18 and TRBJ1-1; D call uncertain. Germline V gene data show CDR1 as KGHSH and CDR2 as LQKENI. CDR3 size: 15 residues. V was pared by 1 base and J by 1 base, with 10 bases between. DNA of the CDR3: TGTGCCAGCTCACCACTCGGAAAGGGGAACACTGAAGCTTTCTTT. Translating it yields CASSPLGKGNTEAFF.

This clone has only one observation. The V and J genes are TRBV2 and TRBJ2-3, with a tentative D call TRBD1 (6 bases). CDR1 and CDR2 from the germline V gene are SNHLY and FYNNEI. Trimming took off 5 bases at V and 0 bases at J, with 9 bases between the two ends. The CDR3 sequence is 14 residues long. CDR3 bases: TGTGCCAGCAGTACAGGGTCGAGCACAGATACGCAGTATTTT. Amino acid sequence: CASSTGSSTDTQYF.

The chain links TRBV5-1 to TRBJ2-3; TRBD1 or TRBD2 may be the D gene (6 bases each). The CDR3 has 14 amino acids. Trimming took off 1 base at V and 4 bases at J, with 10 bases between the two ends. Germline assignment: CDR1 SGHRS and CDR2 YFSETQ. The CDR3 here is CASSLTGRPDTQYF. The CDR3 coding sequence is TGCGCCAGCAGCTTGACAGGGAGGCCAGATACGCAGTATTTT.